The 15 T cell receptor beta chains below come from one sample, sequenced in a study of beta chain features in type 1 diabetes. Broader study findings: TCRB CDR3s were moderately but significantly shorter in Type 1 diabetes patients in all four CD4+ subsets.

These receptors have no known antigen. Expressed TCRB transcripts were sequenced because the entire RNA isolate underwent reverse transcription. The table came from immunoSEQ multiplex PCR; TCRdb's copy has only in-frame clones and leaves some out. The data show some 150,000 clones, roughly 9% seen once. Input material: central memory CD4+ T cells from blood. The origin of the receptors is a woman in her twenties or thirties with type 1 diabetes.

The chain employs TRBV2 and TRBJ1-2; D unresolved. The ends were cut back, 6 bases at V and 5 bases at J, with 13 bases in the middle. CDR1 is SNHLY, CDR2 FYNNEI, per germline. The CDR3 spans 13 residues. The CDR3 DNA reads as TGTGCCAGCAGGACCGCGGGTCAGTATGGCTACACCTTC. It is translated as CASRTAGQYGYTF.

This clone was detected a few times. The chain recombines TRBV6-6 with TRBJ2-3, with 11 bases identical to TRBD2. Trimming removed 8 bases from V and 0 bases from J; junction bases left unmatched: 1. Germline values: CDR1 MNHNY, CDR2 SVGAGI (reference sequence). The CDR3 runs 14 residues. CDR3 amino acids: CASWTSGSTDTQYF. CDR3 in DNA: TGTGCCAGCTGGACTAGCGGGAGCACAGATACGCAGTATTTT.

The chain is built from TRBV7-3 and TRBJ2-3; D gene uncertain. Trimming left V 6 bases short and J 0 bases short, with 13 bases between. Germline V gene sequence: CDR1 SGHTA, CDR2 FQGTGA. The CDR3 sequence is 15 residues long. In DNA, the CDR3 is TGTGCCAGCAGACCTGATGTCGGGAGCACAGATACGCAGTATTTT. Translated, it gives CASRPDVGSTDTQYF.

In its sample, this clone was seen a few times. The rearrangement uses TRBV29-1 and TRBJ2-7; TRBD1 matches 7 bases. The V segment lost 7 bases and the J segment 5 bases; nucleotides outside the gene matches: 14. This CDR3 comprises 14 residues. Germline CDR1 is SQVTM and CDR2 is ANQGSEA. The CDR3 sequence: CSATQTGPRHEQYF. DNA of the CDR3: TGCAGCGCCACACAGACAGGGCCGAGGCACGAGCAGTACTTC.

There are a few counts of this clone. The CDR3 loop is CASSPLLAASYNEQFF. The CDR3 DNA is TGTGCCAGCTCACCATTGCTAGCGGCCTCCTACAATGAGCAGTTCTTC. V is TRBV18 and J is TRBJ2-1; 7 positions match TRBD2. V lost 2 bases and J lost 0; bases outside the gene matches: 4. CDR3 length: 16 amino acids. Looked up from germline, CDR1 is KGHSH and CDR2 is LQKENI.

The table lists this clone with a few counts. CDR3 sequence (DNA): TGTGCCAGCAGTGAATCCAACCGAGAAGAGACCCAGTACTTC. It codes for CASSESNREETQYF. This rearrangement joins TRBV25-1 to TRBJ2-5; D unresolved. The ends were cut back, 1 base at V and 3 bases at J, with 9 bases in the middle. Germline CDR1 and CDR2: MGHDK and SYGVNS. This CDR3 is built from 14 residues.

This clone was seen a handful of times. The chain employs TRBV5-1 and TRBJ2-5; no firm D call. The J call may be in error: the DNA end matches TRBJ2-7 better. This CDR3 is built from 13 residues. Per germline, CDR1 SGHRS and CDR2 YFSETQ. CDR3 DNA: TGCGCCAGTCTAGTTCGGAGCTACTACGAGCAGTACTTC. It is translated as CASLVRSYYEQYF.

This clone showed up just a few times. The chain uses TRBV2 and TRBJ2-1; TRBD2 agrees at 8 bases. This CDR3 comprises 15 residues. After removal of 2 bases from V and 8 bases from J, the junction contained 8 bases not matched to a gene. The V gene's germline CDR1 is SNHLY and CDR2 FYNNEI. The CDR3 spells CASSERLAGVDEQFF. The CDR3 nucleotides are TGTGCCAGCAGTGAACGGCTAGCGGGCGTCGATGAGCAGTTCTTC.

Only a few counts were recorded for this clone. The CDR3, as DNA: TGTGCCAGCAGTTTAGACAGCGCCTCTGGAAACACCATATATTTT. Encoded protein: CASSLDSASGNTIYF. V is TRBV2 and J is TRBJ1-3; maybe TRBD1 (5 bases). From germline, CDR1 is SNHLY and CDR2 FYNNEI. The CDR3 extends over 15 amino acids. Trimming cost V 5 bases and J 0 bases, with 11 bases left between them.

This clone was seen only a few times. The CDR3: CASSQTGNGYTF. For the CDR3, the DNA is TGTGCCAGCAGCCAGACAGGGAATGGCTACACCTTC. The chain has TRBV5-4 and TRBJ1-2; 7 bases map to TRBD1. The V and J ends lost 4 bases and 6 bases, in that order; junction bases with no gene match: 3. This CDR3 has 12 residues. Germline V gene data show CDR1 as SGHNT and CDR2 as YYREEE (reference sequence).

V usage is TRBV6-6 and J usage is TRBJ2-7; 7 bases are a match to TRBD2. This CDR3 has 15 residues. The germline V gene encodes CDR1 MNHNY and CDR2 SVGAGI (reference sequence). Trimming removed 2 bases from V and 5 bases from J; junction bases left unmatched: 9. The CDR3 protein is CASSYGGGSRNEQYF. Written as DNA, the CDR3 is TGTGCCAGCAGTTACGGTGGCGGGAGCAGAAACGAGCAGTACTTC.

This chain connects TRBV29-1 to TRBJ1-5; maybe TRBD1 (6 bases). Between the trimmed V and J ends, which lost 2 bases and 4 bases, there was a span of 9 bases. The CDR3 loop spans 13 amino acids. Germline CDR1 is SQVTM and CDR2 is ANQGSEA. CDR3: CSVESGENQPQHF. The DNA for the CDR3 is TGCAGCGTTGAATCAGGGGAGAATCAGCCCCAGCATTTT. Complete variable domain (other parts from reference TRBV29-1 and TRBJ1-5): SAVISQKPSRDICQRGTSLTIQCQVDSQVTMMFWYRQQPGQSLTLIATANQGSEATYESGFVIDKFPISRPNLTFSTLTVSNMSPEDSSIYLCSVESGENQPQHFGDGTRLSIL.

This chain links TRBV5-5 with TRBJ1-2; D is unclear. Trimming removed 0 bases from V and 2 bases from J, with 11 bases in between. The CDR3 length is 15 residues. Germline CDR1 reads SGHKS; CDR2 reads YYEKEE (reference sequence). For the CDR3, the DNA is TGTGCCAGCAGCTTGGCAGGAGGGTTCAACTATGGCTACACCTTC. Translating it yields CASSLAGGFNYGYTF.

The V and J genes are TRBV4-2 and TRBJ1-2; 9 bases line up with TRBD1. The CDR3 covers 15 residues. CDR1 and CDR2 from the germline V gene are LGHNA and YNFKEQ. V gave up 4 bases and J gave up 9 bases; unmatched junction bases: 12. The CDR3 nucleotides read TGTGCCAGCAGCCCGGGGGACAGGGAAGTCGGAAGCTACACCTTC. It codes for CASSPGDREVGSYTF.

DNA for the CDR3: TGTGCCAGCAGCTGGACTACGGGGCCCTACGAGCAGTACTTC. Translated, it gives CASSWTTGPYEQYF. V gene TRBV11-1 combines with J gene TRBJ2-7; maybe TRBD2 (6 bases). CDR1 is SGHAT, CDR2 FQDESV, per germline (reference sequence). The CDR3 is made up of 14 amino acids. Trimming stripped 4 bases from V and 2 bases from J, with 12 bases between.